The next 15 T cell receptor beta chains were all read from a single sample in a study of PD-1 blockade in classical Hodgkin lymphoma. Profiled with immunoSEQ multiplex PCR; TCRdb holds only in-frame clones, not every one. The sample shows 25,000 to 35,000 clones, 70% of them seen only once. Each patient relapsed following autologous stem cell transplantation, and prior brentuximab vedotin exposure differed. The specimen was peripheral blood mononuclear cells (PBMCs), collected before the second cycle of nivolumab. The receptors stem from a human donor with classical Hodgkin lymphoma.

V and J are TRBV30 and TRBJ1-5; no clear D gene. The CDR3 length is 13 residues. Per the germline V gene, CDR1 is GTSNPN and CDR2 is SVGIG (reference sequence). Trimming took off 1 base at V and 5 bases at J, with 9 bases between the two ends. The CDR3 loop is CAWSGGVDQPQHF. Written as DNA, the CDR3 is TGTGCCTGGAGTGGCGGGGTTGATCAGCCCCAGCATTTT.

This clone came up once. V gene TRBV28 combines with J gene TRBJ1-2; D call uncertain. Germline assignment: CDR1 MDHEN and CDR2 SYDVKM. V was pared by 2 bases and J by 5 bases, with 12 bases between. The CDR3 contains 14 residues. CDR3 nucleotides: TGTGCCAGCAGTTTAATTCAGTCGGGGTATGGCTACACCTTC. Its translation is CASSLIQSGYGYTF.

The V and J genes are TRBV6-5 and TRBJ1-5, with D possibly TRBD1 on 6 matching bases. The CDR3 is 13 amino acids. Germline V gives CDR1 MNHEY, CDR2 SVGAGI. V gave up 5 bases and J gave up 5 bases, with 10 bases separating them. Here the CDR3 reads CASSRGGDQPQHF. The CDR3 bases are TGTGCCAGCAGTCGAGGGGGGGATCAGCCCCAGCATTTT.

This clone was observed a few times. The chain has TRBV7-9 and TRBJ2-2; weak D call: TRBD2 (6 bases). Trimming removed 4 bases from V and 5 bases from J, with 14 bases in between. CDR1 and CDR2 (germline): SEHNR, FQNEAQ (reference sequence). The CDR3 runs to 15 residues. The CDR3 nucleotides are TGTGCCAGCAGCTCCCCCGGTGGGGGGACCGGGGAGCTGTTTTTT. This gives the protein CASSSPGGGTGELFF.

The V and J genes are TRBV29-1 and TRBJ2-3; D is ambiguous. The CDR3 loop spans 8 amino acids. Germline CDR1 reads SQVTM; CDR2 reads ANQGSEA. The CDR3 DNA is TGCGGTACAGATACGCAGTATTTT. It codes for CGTDTQYF.

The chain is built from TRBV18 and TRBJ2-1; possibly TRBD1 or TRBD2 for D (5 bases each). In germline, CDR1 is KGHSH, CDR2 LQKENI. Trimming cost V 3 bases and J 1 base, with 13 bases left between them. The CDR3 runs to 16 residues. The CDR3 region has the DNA TGTGCCAGCTCACCGGCTGGGACGGTATCCTACAATGAGCAGTTCTTC. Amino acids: CASSPAGTVSYNEQFF.

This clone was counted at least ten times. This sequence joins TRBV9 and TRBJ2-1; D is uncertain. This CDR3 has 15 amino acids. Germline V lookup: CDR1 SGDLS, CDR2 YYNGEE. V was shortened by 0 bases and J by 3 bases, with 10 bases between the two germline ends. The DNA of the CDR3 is TGTGCCAGCAGCGTAGATGGGCGAGACTACAATGAGCAGTTCTTC. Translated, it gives CASSVDGRDYNEQFF. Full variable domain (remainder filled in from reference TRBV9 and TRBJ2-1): DSGVTQTPKHLITATGQRVTLRCSPRSGDLSVYWYQQSLDQGLQFLIQYYNGEERAKGNILERFSAQQFPDLHSELNLSSLELGDSALYFCASSVDGRDYNEQFFGPGTRLTVL.

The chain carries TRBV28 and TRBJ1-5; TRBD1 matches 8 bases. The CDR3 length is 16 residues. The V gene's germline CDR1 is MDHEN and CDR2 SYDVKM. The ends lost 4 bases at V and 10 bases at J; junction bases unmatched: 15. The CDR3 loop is CASSSPGQGSTRPQHF. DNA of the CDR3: TGTGCCAGCAGTTCCCCCGGACAGGGAAGTACGCGCCCCCAGCATTTT.

The CDR3 bases are TGTGCCAGTAGTATTCCGGGACGAAGCTATGGCTACACCTTC. Its protein product is CASSIPGRSYGYTF. V gene TRBV19 combines with J gene TRBJ1-2; the D gene is possibly TRBD1 (5 bases). In germline, CDR1 is LNHDA, CDR2 SQIVND (reference sequence). The CDR3 has 14 residues. The V end was cut by 3 bases, the J end by 4 bases, with 12 bases between.

In nucleotides, the CDR3 is TGTGCCAGTAGTATTATCGGAGGGTACAGGGGAGATGGCTACACCTTC. It is translated as CASSIIGGYRGDGYTF. This chain joins TRBV19 and TRBJ1-2; 7 positions agree with TRBD1. The germline CDR1 and CDR2 sequences are LNHDA and SQIVND (reference sequence). The CDR3 consists of 16 residues. Trimming took 3 bases from V and 6 from J; bases not matched to a gene: 13.

CDR3 amino acids: CASSFPSGTGNEQFF. The CDR3, as DNA: TGCGCCAGCAGCTTCCCTAGCGGGACAGGAAATGAGCAGTTCTTC. The genes are TRBV5-1 and TRBJ2-1, with D tentatively TRBD2 (9 bases). Germline assignment: CDR1 SGHRS and CDR2 YFSETQ. The CDR3 length is 15 residues. Trimming took off 2 bases at V and 7 bases at J, with 16 bases between the two ends. Supplemented by reference TRBV5-1 and TRBJ2-1, the full variable domain reads KAGVTQTPRYLIKTRGQQVTLSCSPISGHRSVSWYQQTPGQGLQFLFEYFSETQRNKGNFPGRFSGRQFSNSRSEMNVSTLELGDSALYLCASSFPSGTGNEQFFGPGTRLTVL.

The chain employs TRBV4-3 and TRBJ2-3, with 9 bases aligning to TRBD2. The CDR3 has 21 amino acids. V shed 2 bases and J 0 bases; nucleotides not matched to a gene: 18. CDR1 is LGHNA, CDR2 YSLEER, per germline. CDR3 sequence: CASSQMRKLAGMGSSTDTQYF. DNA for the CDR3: TGCGCCAGCAGCCAAATGCGGAAGCTAGCGGGGATGGGATCGAGCACAGATACGCAGTATTTT.

CDR3 coding DNA: TGCGCCAGCAGCCAAGATCTTTTGGGCGGGAATCAGCCCCAGCATTTT. It yields the protein CASSQDLLGGNQPQHF. The chain links TRBV4-1 to TRBJ1-5; D is unresolved. CDR1 is MGHRA and CDR2 is YSYEKL in the germline V gene. Trimming took off 0 bases at V and 4 bases at J, with 13 bases between the two ends. The CDR3 consists of 16 residues.

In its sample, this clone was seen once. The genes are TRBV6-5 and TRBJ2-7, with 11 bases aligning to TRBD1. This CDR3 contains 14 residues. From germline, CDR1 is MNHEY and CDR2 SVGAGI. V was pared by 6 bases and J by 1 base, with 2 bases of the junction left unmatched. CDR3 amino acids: CASSRDRGSYEQYV. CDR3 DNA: TGTGCCAGCAGCCGGGACAGGGGGTCCTACGAGCAGTACGTC.

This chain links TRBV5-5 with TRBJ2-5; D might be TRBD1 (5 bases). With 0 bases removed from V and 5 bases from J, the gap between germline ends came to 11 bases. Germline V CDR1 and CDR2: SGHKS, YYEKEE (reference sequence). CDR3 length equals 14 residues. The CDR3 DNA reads TGTGCCAGCAGCTTGGGACAGATCTGGGAGACCCAGTACTTC. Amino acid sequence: CASSLGQIWETQYF.